This entry concerns a single T cell receptor (beta chain). The specificity of this receptor is unknown. No base quality values were provided; no much bigger clone lies one nucleotide off. Library construction relied on the immunoSEQ multiplex PCR assay. To provide template for TCR sequencing, every sample had RNA extracted and reverse transcribed into cDNA. SuperScript III was used for first-strand cDNA synthesis, primed with a 2:1 mix of oligo-dT and random hexamers. A synthetic immune receptor repertoire was used to assess amplification bias, and residual bias was removed computationally. Per the authors' processing: Raw reads were preprocessed to remove errors, and CDR3 was defined according to IMGT conventions as the region from the conserved cysteine to phenylalanine. To get clonality, Shannon entropy was normalized by log2 of the number of productive unique TCRs and the result was subtracted from 1. Whether each scalp clone was CD4 or CD8 was inferred by checking scalp TCRbeta sequences against the CD4 and CD8 repertoires from sorted blood. The table comes from immuneACCESS by way of TCRdb, which keeps in-frame sequences with V and J called. Part of the clones is missing from these tables; in studies checked, under half for an unresolved V gene and the rest for unknown reasons. The V and J calls and clone size were taken over from that table, and D and trimming were inferred from the DNA. The sample includes roughly 200,000 clones, with around 50% observed a single time. Approximately 12% of the sample is taken by the ten largest.

The time point label corresponds to: about 25 weeks on oral tofacitinib. Taken with the paper, the label for treatment or condition translates to: oral pan-JAK inhibitor, 5-10 mg twice daily. Lesional scalp punch biopsies and peripheral blood were obtained from alopecia areata patients. PBMCs were isolated by density centrifugation and stained for CD3, CD4 and CD8, and CD4+ and CD8+ T cells were sorted on a FACSAria. The data were taken from a study of CD8+ T cells in alopecia areata listed by TCRdb under 2018. General notes on the study: The treated patients took part in an open-label pilot trial in which moderate-to-severe alopecia areata was treated with oral tofacitinib at 5 to 10 mg twice daily. Tofacitinib was administered for 6 to 18 months, and 6 months of follow-up off drug were then conducted to assess delayed response and recurrence. Disease severity in treated patients was measured with the SALT score, which quantifies the percentage of affected scalp surface area. The study used high-throughput TCRbeta sequencing to examine T cell clonal expansion in alopecia areata, in both the C3H/HeJ mouse model and human patients. Scalp tissue and sorted CD4+ and CD8+ peripheral blood T cells from patchy and totalis/universalis alopecia areata patients and from healthy controls were covered by human TCRbeta sequencing. Biopsies were taken from tofacitinib-treated patients at baseline and at 4 and 24 weeks of treatment, and a later scalp biopsy was taken in several of the tofacitinib-treated patients. Scalp clonality was compared across normal scalp (n=4), patchy alopecia areata scalp (n=8), and alopecia totalis/universalis scalp (n=8). RNA came from the PAXgene miRNA kit for fixed scalp, the miRNeasy kit for PBMCs, and the RNeasy kit for mouse skin. immunoSEQ multiplex PCR using 35 Vbeta forward primers and 13 Jbeta reverse primers was used to amplify TCRbeta CDR3 regions. The study at large found these results: Because the treated cohort was small and included a single nonresponder, larger studies are needed to assess links between baseline CD8+ expansion and response. During tofacitinib treatment, many expanded lesional clones stuck around in both scalp and blood, and this persistence may partly explain why relapse happens after treatment is stopped. Shared TCR sequences between patients were less evident than in mice, which may be partly attributable to HLA diversity in the patient population. Unlike mouse skin, which is dominated by gammadelta T cells, normal human skin has resident alphabeta T cells that are also sequenced, and this complicates analysis of the scalp TCR repertoire. Higher clonality and more expanded CD8+ clones were observed in lesional scalp than in normal scalp, particularly in alopecia totalis/universalis, a finding suggestive of antigenic drive. Scalp clonality and the number of expanded CD8+ clones among the top 100 scalp clones were significantly decreased by tofacitinib.

The CDR1 and CDR2 encoded by the germline V gene are MGHRA and YSYEKL. The trim is 1 base for V and 0 bases for J, with a gap of 16 bases between the germline ends. The CDR3 sequence holds 18 residues, the cysteine and phenylalanine included. Only the CDR3 part of the read is kept: 54 bases, read in frame from the first base. The chain is made from TRBV4-1 and TRBJ1-3; there is no confident call for the D gene. This material consisted of CD8+ T cells sorted from blood, taken at week 24, from a patient treated with tofacitinib. The receptor was derived from a human donor with alopecia areata. The DNA sequence reads TGCGCCAGCAGCCAAGTCAGCTTAGCCTTAAGCTCTGGAAACACCATATATTTT. It codes for CASSQVSLALSSGNTIYF.